These T cell receptor beta chains were read from a single sample in a study of siplizumab effects on memory and regulatory T cells. Generated by immunoSEQ multiplex PCR, the TCRdb table keeps only in-frame clones and is missing some. The sample includes approximately 60,000 clones, less than 80% of them seen just once. Material: memory CD4+ T cells sorted from blood. The receptors here all came from a human donor in good health. CDR3s include the opening cysteine and the closing phenylalanine or tryptophan. A row's size may be missing; if present it is once, few, many or a size class.

J,size,V,CDR3
TRBJ1-1,.,TRBV20-1,CSATQGAEAFF
TRBJ2-1,once,TRBV7-3,CASSPLGGSYNEQFF
TRBJ1-1,few,TRBV4-1,CASSQEWGGEAFF
TRBJ2-3,.,TRBV10-3,CAISGRQSTDTQYF
TRBJ2-3,.,TRBV5-1,CASSLAGGLADTQYF
TRBJ1-3,.,TRBV2,CASTAQASSGNTIYF
TRBJ2-1,.,TRBV7-3,CASSQTGRASYNEQFF
TRBJ2-3,.,TRBV7-3,CASSLGTSGASTDTQYF
TRBJ2-7,.,TRBV27,CASSLKGIATGGRSPEQYF
TRBJ1-2,few,TRBV10-3,CAISGDRGKDYGYTF
TRBJ1-2,.,TRBV6-1,CASSVGTGGVGYTF
TRBJ2-7,.,TRBV5-1,CASSGGLTYEQYF
TRBJ2-6,.,TRBV10-3,CAIRTIGSGANVLTF
TRBJ1-2,.,TRBV5-4,CASSLRVINYGYTF
TRBJ1-6,few,TRBV5-4,CASRSSGTGLSSPLHF
TRBJ1-3,.,TRBV5-6,CASSGDSGNTIYF
TRBJ1-2,.,TRBV19,CASSTTPQHYTF
TRBJ1-2,.,TRBV14,CASSRNLKGVGYGYTF
TRBJ1-1,.,TRBV2,CASSPVDYRVGNTEAFF
TRBJ1-1,.,TRBV30,CAWRTDRVAEAFF
TRBJ2-1,.,TRBV28,CATTPGGRFDEQFF
TRBJ2-1,.,TRBV6-1,CASSESMGHNEQFF
TRBJ2-5,.,TRBV9,CASSVNQETQYF
TRBJ2-5,.,TRBV9,CASSVVDGGTQETQYF
TRBJ2-3,.,TRBV11-2,CASSQDGNTQYF
TRBJ2-5,.,TRBV9,CASSPRPSGENQYF
TRBJ2-5,once,TRBV6-5,CASSLGVGDQETQYF
TRBJ2-1,.,TRBV11-3,CASSGTSYNEQFF
TRBJ1-1,once,TRBV4-3,CASSLTVRDYTEAFF
TRBJ1-4,.,TRBV6-5,CASSYSAPTGVEKLFF
TRBJ1-1,.,TRBV6-5,CASSWTGDTEAFF
TRBJ2-1,.,TRBV19,CASSPGLAGSNEQFF
TRBJ1-2,.,TRBV4-3,CASSQDMLYGYTF
TRBJ2-2,.,TRBV28,CASRDRVVGELFF
TRBJ1-5,.,TRBV2,CASRRDNQPQHF
TRBJ1-4,.,TRBV5-6,CASSLDSWNEKLFF
.,.,TRBV2,CASSESIQYF
TRBJ2-7,.,TRBV5-1,CASSVGQGTYEQYF
.,.,TRBV6-8,CASSYRRSSYEQYF
TRBJ1-5,.,TRBV10-3,CAISGGMGQPQHF
TRBJ1-1,.,TRBV2,CARDRDNEAFF
TRBJ2-2,.,TRBV5-1,CASSFNTGELFF
TRBJ2-7,.,TRBV10-3,CAISESTTLDEQYF
TRBJ2-2,once,TRBV5-6,CASSLKGAVENTGELFF
TRBJ2-7,.,TRBV12-5,CASAAASSYEQYF
TRBJ1-5,.,TRBV27,CASRPTRGRQGDQPQHF
TRBJ1-5,.,TRBV23-1,CASSQIRAQPQHF
TRBJ1-2,.,TRBV10-2,CASSDGPGYGYTF
TRBJ1-2,.,TRBV27,CASKGRDRAVDGYTF
TRBJ2-1,.,TRBV4-2,CASSFQSDSSYNEQFF
TRBJ1-4,.,TRBV19,CASSRGTTNEKLFF
TRBJ2-7,.,TRBV19,CASTKTGEPYEQYF
TRBJ1-2,once,TRBV5-1,CASSGRVQDGYTF